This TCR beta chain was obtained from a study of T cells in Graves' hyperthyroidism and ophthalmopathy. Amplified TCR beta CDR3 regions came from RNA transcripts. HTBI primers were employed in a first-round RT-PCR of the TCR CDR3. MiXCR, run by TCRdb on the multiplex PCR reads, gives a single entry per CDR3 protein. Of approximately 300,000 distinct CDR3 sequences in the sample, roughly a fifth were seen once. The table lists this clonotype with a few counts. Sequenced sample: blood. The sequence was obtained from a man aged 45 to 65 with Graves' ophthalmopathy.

The CDR3, as DNA: TGTGCCAGCAGCGAGGACGGATATAATTCACCCCTCCACTTT. Translating gives CASSEDGYNSPLHF. The J gene is TRBJ1-6, the V gene TRBV28; D is unresolved. V lost 6 bases and J 4 bases, leaving 10 bases between the germline ends. The CDR3 length is 14 residues. Germline CDR1 reads MDHEN; CDR2 reads SYDVKM.